This T cell receptor (beta chain) derives from a study of regulatory T cells in long-lasting Graves disease. Points from the study as a whole: Persistent disease showed a preference for TRBV28, TRBJ1-2 and TRBJ2-5.

V shed 6 bases and J shed 1 base, with 12 bases lying between them. This CDR3 spans 13 amino acids. Germline lookup yields CDR1 DFQATT and CDR2 SNEGSKA (reference sequence). iRepertoire HTBI primers and Arm-PCR of CDR3 regions built TCR beta libraries. Original processing notes: From all samples, identification returned approximately 15 TRBJ and 60 or so TRBV segments. TCRdb recomputed calls from the multiplex PCR reads with MiXCR, one row per CDR3 protein. Clone size and V and J calls follow TCRdb, not the original study. This table has around 480,000 distinct CDR3 sequences, around 16% appearing once. As for time point: newly diagnosed GD, antithyroid drugs for less than 3 months. RNA extracted from PBMCs served as the sequencing template. About this clonotype itself: Its cognate antigen is unknown.

The sample was also reused in another study, on T cells in Graves' hyperthyroidism and ophthalmopathy. Per that study: The study enrolled patients aged 18 to 65 with newly diagnosed hyperthyroidism of under 2 months' duration. HTBI primers were employed in a first-round RT-PCR of the TCR CDR3.

Source: peripheral blood mononuclear cells (PBMCs), taken at new diagnosis, from a patient treated with antithyroid drugs. The TCR comes from a middle-aged man with Graves disease. This chain joins TRBV20-1 and TRBJ1-1; possibly TRBD1 for D (5 bases). CDR3 bases: TGCAGTGCCCGCAGGGATACGAACACTGAAGCTTTCTTT. Protein: CSARRDTNTEAFF.